This T cell receptor (beta chain) was sequenced for a study of blood T cell repertoires in COVID-19 (dated by TCRdb to about 2020). Describing the broader study: Samples from collaborators originated in the United States, Italy and Spain and spanned both the acute and convalescent phases of COVID-19. The prospective study material was composed of cDNA or gDNA derived from T cells, B-cell-depleted T cells, or PBMCs. The dataset comprised deeply sampled blood TCRbeta repertoires from subjects exposed to, actively infected with, or recovered from COVID-19. The repertoires were released in a freely available public database intended as a resource for research on the immune response to SARS-CoV-2. The samples were drawn from the first 160 participants of the ongoing ImmuneRACE study and from 950 to 1,500 subjects provided by 6 global collaborators. Sample metadata almost always included a de-identified subject ID, COVID-19 status, age in years and sex. Where available, HLA class I and class II types were taken from metadata supplied by the sample provider and were not determined by assay-based typing.

The collaborating institutions used their own protocols to collect whole blood in K2EDTA tubes. For TCRbeta analysis, collaborators shipped samples in one of three forms: frozen whole blood, isolated PBMCs, or DNA extracted from either of those sample types. What the research found in general, with its limitations: The quantity of clinical and demographic metadata differed by source and by participant and was supplied without curation.

The immunoSEQ Assay, a bias-controlled multiplex PCR, was used to amplify TCRbeta CDR3 regions from genomic DNA. In the original analysis: The number of nucleated cells in each sample was estimated from the amplification of reference gene primers within the assay. To quantify the absolute abundance of each unique TCRbeta CDR3 rearrangement, sequence reads were collapsed and filtered. For each sample, productive Simpson clonality was calculated as the square root of Simpson's diversity index across productive rearrangements. TCRdb took over this immuneACCESS table, retaining in-frame rearrangements with V and J assigned. Such tables are incomplete; in checked studies, under half of the missing clones stem from an unresolved V gene, and the remainder is unexplained. V and J calls and clone size come straight from that table; D and trimming were deduced from the DNA. This sample comprises roughly 160,000 clones, approximately 90% of them detected only once. In total, the top ten clones hold almost 1% of the sample.

Inclusive of the bounding cysteine and phenylalanine, the CDR3 is 18 residues long. Just the 54-base CDR3 DNA is kept, in frame starting at base 1. CDR1 and CDR2 are read off the germline V gene (reference sequence) as SGHKS and YYEKEE. Trimming costs V 3 bases and J 9 bases, and their ends lie 25 bases apart. A word on this clone: The target of this receptor is not known. Base qualities are not recorded, but no much larger clone differs from it by a single base.

Here the chain combines TRBV5-5 and TRBJ1-6, with the D gene too uncertain to name. Specimen: peripheral blood. The clonotype originates from a man between 18 and 29 years old with acute or convalescent COVID-19. CDR3 loop: CASSSGRSTTAQASPLHF. The nucleotide sequence is TGTGCCAGCAGCTCCGGGAGGTCCACTACAGCTCAGGCTTCACCCCTCCACTTT.